This T cell receptor beta chain was identified during a study of Ad26.COV2.S vaccination and SARS-CoV-2 variants. Background on the study: Once, or twice with 56 days between doses, Ad26.COV2.S was given intramuscularly.

As for this clone: Its specificity is unknown.

Overall study results and limits: Similar non-spike TCR breadth was observed in recipients of vaccine and of placebo.

Data came from immunoSEQ multiplex PCR; TCRdb stores just in-frame clones and leaves some out. The table lists more than 300,000 clones, more than 70% of them singletons. Treatment indicated: roughly 19 received Ad26.COV2.S at low or high dose, single or two shots; 5 received placebo; per-sample allocation not given. Material that was analyzed had been drawn on day 63 after the first vaccine or placebo injection. The CDR3 extends over 14 amino acids. Germline CDR1 GTSNPN, CDR2 SVGIG (reference sequence). J lost 4 bases, V lost 2 bases, and 5 bases had no gene match. The receptor was isolated from a person between 18 and 65 years old who received the Ad26.COV2.S COVID-19 vaccine or a placebo. The sample in question was peripheral blood, obtained in a trial of Ad26.COV2.S vaccine versus placebo. The V gene is TRBV30, the J gene TRBJ1-5; TRBD1 aligns across 7 bases. In DNA form, the CDR3 reads TGTGCCTGGAGTCTCGGACAGGATAATCAGCCCCAGCATTTT. It codes for CAWSLGQDNQPQHF. The full variable domain, its missing parts supplied by reference TRBV30 and TRBJ1-5, is SQTIHQWPATLVQPVGSPLSLECTVEGTSNPNLYWYRQAAGRGLQLLFYSVGIGQISSEVPQNLSASRPQDRQFILSSKKLLLSDSGFYLCAWSLGQDNQPQHFGDGTRLSIL.